This T cell receptor beta chain came from a study of blood T cell repertoires in COVID-19. The CDR3 has 14 amino acids. J was trimmed by 3 bases and V by 5 bases; bases with no gene match: 3. Per the germline V gene, CDR1 is SGDLS and CDR2 is YYNGEE. In the original analysis: Estimated nucleated cell counts came from reference gene primer amplification. The data were produced by immunoSEQ multiplex PCR, yet TCRdb's version contains in-frame clones alone and is incomplete. D and trimming were read from the DNA, whereas the V and J calls and clone size are those reported in that table. The sample lists approximately 110,000 clones, roughly 80% occurring once.

The receptor was isolated from a human donor in a cohort sampled during active or convalescent COVID-19. The rearrangement joins TRBV9 to TRBJ2-3; 10 nucleotides match TRBD1. Sequencing input: peripheral blood. CDR3 DNA sequence: TGTGCCAGCAGTGACAGGGGGCAGACAGATACGCAGTATTTT. As protein: CASSDRGQTDTQYF.